One and the same sample provided the 26 T cell receptor beta chains below, sequenced in a study of cytomegalovirus exposure and HLA in healthy donors. PCR involved 60 Vbeta and 13 Jbeta primers. Repertoires were generated with immunoSEQ multiplex PCR, while TCRdb's copy carries only in-frame clones and drops some. Its clone listing holds roughly 41,000 clones. Sequencing used PBMCs. The receptors here all came from a woman between 40 and 55 years old in good health and CMV-seronegative.

The chain has TRBV6-5 and TRBJ2-7; D is possibly TRBD1 (5 bases). Trimming stripped 4 bases from V and 4 bases from J, with 17 bases between. CDR1 MNHEY and CDR2 SVGAGI come from the germline V gene. This CDR3 comprises 15 residues. Written as DNA, the CDR3 is TGTGCCAGCAGTTCCCCAGGGCAGGGAAGGTACGAGCAGTACTTC. Its translation: CASSSPGQGRYEQYF.

The V and J genes are TRBV9 and TRBJ1-1; 8 positions agree with TRBD1. V shed 3 bases and J 4 bases; nucleotides not matched to a gene: 8. Germline CDR1 is SGDLS and CDR2 is YYNGEE. The length of the CDR3 is 15 residues. CDR3 amino acids: CASSAAQGVGTEAFF. Written as DNA, the CDR3 is TGTGCCAGCAGCGCGGCACAGGGGGTTGGCACTGAAGCTTTCTTT.

This rearrangement joins TRBV4-1 to TRBJ1-1; a possible D gene is TRBD1 (6 bases). V was clipped by 1 base and J by 1 base, with 13 bases between them. The CDR3 is made up of 16 amino acids. Looked up from germline, CDR1 is MGHRA and CDR2 is YSYEKL. CDR3: CASSQAPLQGNTEAFF. The CDR3 DNA follows: TGCGCCAGCAGCCAAGCCCCCTTACAGGGGAACACTGAAGCTTTCTTT.

V is TRBV25-1 and J is TRBJ1-5; D is uncertain. Germline V lookup: CDR1 MGHDK, CDR2 SYGVNS. Trimming took 7 bases from V and 1 from J, leaving 11 bases between them. CDR3 size: 14 residues. DNA for the CDR3: TGTGCCAGCAAAGACGCGGGGAGCAATCAGCCCCAGCATTTT. It specifies CASKDAGSNQPQHF.

This rearrangement joins TRBV11-1 to TRBJ2-7; D is perhaps TRBD2 (6 bases). This CDR3 is 15 amino acids long. Germline CDR1 is SGHAT and CDR2 is FQDESV (reference sequence). With 3 bases removed from V and 2 bases from J, the gap between germline ends came to 14 bases. The CDR3, as DNA: TGTGCCAGCAGCTTCGGAGGGAGTACACCCTACGAGCAGTACTTC. It yields the protein CASSFGGSTPYEQYF.

This chain connects TRBV5-1 to TRBJ1-1; D is undetermined. The length of the CDR3 is 12 residues. V lost 1 base and J lost 1, with 2 bases in between. Germline-derived CDR1 and CDR2 are SGHRS and YFSETQ. CDR3 DNA: TGCGCCAGCAGCTTGCAGAACACTGAAGCTTTCTTT. This gives the protein CASSLQNTEAFF.

The gene calls are TRBV27 and TRBJ1-1, with D unresolved. Looked up from germline, CDR1 is MNHEY and CDR2 is SMNVEV (reference sequence). The CDR3 covers 13 residues. V lost 3 bases and J lost 3, with 8 bases in between. CDR3: CASSFLGDTEAFF. DNA for the CDR3: TGTGCCAGCAGTTTCCTCGGGGACACTGAAGCTTTCTTT.

This sequence joins TRBV19 and TRBJ1-2, with TRBD1 matching 7 bases. The V and J ends lost 4 bases and 4 bases, in that order; junction bases with no gene match: 9. This CDR3 is built from 15 residues. Germline V gene lookup returns CDR1 LNHDA and CDR2 SQIVND (reference sequence). The CDR3, as DNA: TGTGCCAGTAGTACCCAGACAGGGTCCAGCTATGGCTACACCTTC. It specifies CASSTQTGSSYGYTF.

This chain links TRBV27 with TRBJ2-5, with D unclear. The V gene lost 3 bases and the J gene lost 4 bases, with 21 bases spanning the gap. CDR1 and CDR2 (germline): MNHEY, SMNVEV (reference sequence). The CDR3 runs to 17 residues. This CDR3 is CASSFERPARSSETQYF. CDR3 bases: TGTGCCAGCAGTTTCGAGCGCCCTGCCCGGTCGTCAGAGACCCAGTACTTC.

V and J are TRBV7-2 and TRBJ2-7; TRBD2 might be the D (6 bases). The CDR3 is 15 residues long. Germline V gene lookup returns CDR1 SGHTA and CDR2 FQGNSA. V lost 2 bases and J 2 bases, leaving 13 bases between the germline ends. CDR3 coding DNA: TGTGCCAGCAGCTTAAGCAGCGGGCCTACCTACGAGCAGTACTTC. Translation: CASSLSSGPTYEQYF.

The gene calls are TRBV7-2 and TRBJ1-1, with D perhaps TRBD1 (5 bases). Per the germline V gene, CDR1 is SGHTA and CDR2 is FQGNSA. The CDR3 loop spans 12 amino acids. Trimming shortened V by 1 base and J by 6 bases, and 6 bases separated the two germline ends. For the CDR3, the DNA is TGTGCCAGCAGCTTAGGCAGGGCTGAAGCTTTCTTT. Amino acids: CASSLGRAEAFF.

This rearrangement joins TRBV7-6 to TRBJ2-7; 13 bases fit TRBD2. There are 15 residues in the CDR3. With 3 bases clipped from V and 7 bases from J, the junction kept 6 bases outside the gene matches. CDR1 SGHVS and CDR2 FNYEAQ come from the germline V gene. The CDR3 DNA follows: TGTGCCAGCAGCTTGGGACTAGCGGGAACGAGTGAGCAGTACTTC. The encoded protein is CASSLGLAGTSEQYF.

About this clone: Sequence at one end of the junction differs from germline and may be a read error. The V and J genes are TRBV14 and TRBJ2-1, with a possible D match to TRBD1 (5 bases). Germline V CDR1 and CDR2: SGHDN, FVKESK. The CDR3 spans 15 residues. For the CDR3, the DNA is TGTGCCAGCAGCCCAGGGCTCAGCTCCGACAATGAGCAGTTCTTC. This sequence encodes CASSPGLSSDNEQFF.

The V and J genes are TRBV5-4 and TRBJ2-7; tentatively, D is TRBD2 (6 bases). In germline, CDR1 is SGHNT, CDR2 YYREEE (reference sequence). V was clipped by 5 bases and J by 1 base, with 10 bases between them. The CDR3 is 13 residues long. The CDR3 sequence: CASSGAGSYEQYF. CDR3 sequence (DNA): TGTGCCAGCAGTGGAGCGGGTTCCTACGAGCAGTACTTC.

The chain combines TRBV4-2 with TRBJ2-7, with 15 bases aligning to TRBD2. The CDR3 consists of 15 residues. V was clipped by 4 bases and J by 6 bases; unmatched bases: 4. CDR1 is LGHNA, CDR2 YNFKEQ, per germline. The CDR3 nucleotides are TGTGCCAGCAGCCTTCCGGGACTAGCGGGAGGCGAGCAGTACTTC. It translates to CASSLPGLAGGEQYF.

The V and J genes are TRBV28 and TRBJ1-4; 7 bases are a match to TRBD1. The CDR3 is 15 amino acids. Trimming removed 6 bases from V and 7 bases from J; junction bases left unmatched: 11. Germline V gives CDR1 MDHEN, CDR2 SYDVKM. In nucleotides, the CDR3 is TGTGCCAGCAGAGGTATGACAGGGTTTGGTGAAAAACTGTTTTTT. It translates to CASRGMTGFGEKLFF.

The gene calls are TRBV6-1 and TRBJ1-5; unclear D gene. Germline assignment: CDR1 MNHNS and CDR2 SASEGT. V lost 6 bases, J lost 0 bases, and 12 bases lay in between. This CDR3 has 15 residues. CDR3 amino acids: CASRENNYSNQPQHF. The CDR3 nucleotides are TGTGCCAGCAGAGAGAATAACTATAGCAATCAGCCCCAGCATTTT.

Here the CDR3 reads CASSLARTGPRVNYGYTF. The CDR3 DNA reads TGTGCCAGCAGCTTAGCGCGGACAGGGCCACGAGTTAACTATGGCTACACCTTC. The chain is built from TRBV7-2 and TRBJ1-2, with 8 bases aligning to TRBD1. J gave up 1 base and V 0 bases, and 10 bases lay outside the gene matches. The CDR3 contains 18 residues. Germline loops: CDR1 SGHTA, CDR2 FQGNSA.

The genes are TRBV5-5 and TRBJ2-5; 7 bases are shared with TRBD2. V lost 1 base, J lost 0 bases, and 0 bases stayed unmatched. CDR3 length: 14 amino acids. CDR1 and CDR2 (germline): SGHKS, YYEKEE (reference sequence). The CDR3: CASSLTSDQETQYF. The DNA of the CDR3 is TGTGCCAGCAGCTTGACTAGCGACCAAGAGACCCAGTACTTC.

A word on this clone: At one of its ends the junction is not consistent with the germline gene, which may arise from a read error. The gene calls are TRBV6-5 and TRBJ2-6; 7 bases align to TRBD2. This CDR3 is 15 amino acids long. Germline V gene lookup returns CDR1 MNHEY and CDR2 SVGAGI. CDR3 in amino acids: CATARLASGANALTF. The CDR3 nucleotides read TGTGCCACCGCACGACTAGCCTCTGGGGCCAACGCCCTGACTTTC.

The chain uses TRBV28 and TRBJ2-1; 14 positions agree with TRBD2. With 5 bases clipped from V and 8 bases from J, the junction kept 2 bases outside the gene matches. The CDR3 covers 14 residues. Germline loops: CDR1 MDHEN, CDR2 SYDVKM. CDR3 residues: CASSQGLAGDEQFF. The DNA of the CDR3 is TGTGCCAGCAGTCAGGGACTAGCGGGAGATGAGCAGTTCTTC.

The V and J genes are TRBV19 and TRBJ1-1; TRBD1 is a possible D gene (5 bases). The CDR3 length is 14 residues. Germline V CDR1 and CDR2: LNHDA, SQIVND (reference sequence). V shed 3 bases and J shed 3 bases, with 11 bases lying between them. The CDR3 coding sequence is TGTGCCAGTAGTATTCGGGGGGTTCACACTGAAGCTTTCTTT. Protein: CASSIRGVHTEAFF.

The J gene is TRBJ2-2, the V gene TRBV4-1; TRBD2 might be the D (5 bases). There are 14 residues in the CDR3. Looked up from germline, CDR1 is MGHRA and CDR2 is YSYEKL. The V gene lost 1 base and the J gene lost 7 bases, with 10 bases spanning the gap. The DNA for the CDR3 is TGCGCCAGCAGCCAAGGAGTAACTAGCGGGGAGCTGTTTTTT. As protein: CASSQGVTSGELFF.

The chain recombines TRBV4-3 with TRBJ1-2; unclear D gene. Looked up from germline, CDR1 is LGHNA and CDR2 is YSLEER. CDR3 size: 16 residues. With 0 bases removed from V and 5 bases from J, the gap between germline ends came to 16 bases. CDR3 sequence reads: CASSQDFRGGRYGYTF. CDR3 nucleotides: TGCGCCAGCAGCCAAGATTTTCGTGGAGGGAGGTATGGCTACACCTTC.

This chain links TRBV9 with TRBJ1-2; 10 bases fit TRBD1. Trimming removed 0 bases from V and 3 bases from J; junction bases left unmatched: 2. CDR3 length equals 15 residues. The V gene's germline CDR1 is SGDLS and CDR2 YYNGEE. The CDR3 DNA reads TGTGCCAGCAGCGTAGGACAGGGGGCTGACTATGGCTACACCTTC. It translates to CASSVGQGADYGYTF.

J is TRBJ2-5 and V is TRBV19; D perhaps matches TRBD2 (5 bases). CDR1 is LNHDA, CDR2 SQIVND, per germline (reference sequence). With 3 bases removed from V and 2 bases from J, the gap between germline ends came to 16 bases. This CDR3 spans 16 amino acids. CDR3 DNA: TGTGCCAGTAGTATCGCTTTCAGCGGACGGCAAGAGACCCAGTACTTC. Translating gives CASSIAFSGRQETQYF.